This T cell receptor beta chain is from a study of regulatory T cells in long-lasting Graves disease. Findings and limits, study-wide: Repertoires from persistent disease leaned toward TRBV28, TRBJ1-2 and TRBJ2-5.

In the case of this clonotype: The antigen is unknown.

Time point here: newly diagnosed GD, antithyroid drugs for less than 3 months. Researchers made the TCR library from RNA that was extracted from PBMCs. Both iRepertoire HTBI primers and Arm-PCR of CDR3 regions were used to build the TCR beta libraries. TCRdb processed the multiplex PCR reads anew with MiXCR; each CDR3 protein has one entry. The data contain over 500,000 distinct CDR3 sequences, 15% to 20% of them singletons. Trimming took 0 bases from V and 7 from J; bases not matched to a gene: 14. The CDR3 is 17 amino acids. CDR1 and CDR2 from the germline V gene are SGDLS and YYNGEE. These same records also appear under a second study, on T cells in Graves' hyperthyroidism and ophthalmopathy. That source adds: An absence of ophthalmopathy progression within 18 months meant stable Graves' hyperthyroidism.

The receptor comes from a woman in her 30s with Graves disease. The chain has TRBV9 and TRBJ2-7; 9 bases fit TRBD1. This specimen was peripheral blood mononuclear cells (PBMCs), taken at new diagnosis, from a patient treated with antithyroid drugs. CDR3 residues: CASSVGGQGRYLREQYF. CDR3 DNA sequence: TGTGCCAGCAGCGTAGGAGGACAGGGGCGGTATCTACGGGAGCAGTACTTC.